This TCR beta chain came from a study of T cell responses to AZD1222 COVID-19 vaccine. General study results and limits: Reportedly, nearly half the spike-specific TCRs target unmutated variant regions. Repertoire sampling was restricted to post-peak T cell response timepoints. Spike regions recognized by vaccine-associated CD4 TCRs spanned the protein, led by 160-218 and 743-854.

Measured with immunoSEQ multiplex PCR; TCRdb has only the in-frame clones, and not every one. This table holds about 95,000 clones, approximately 91% found once. Comments on this clone: The antigen is undetermined.

Germline CDR1 is MNHEY and CDR2 is SMNVEV (reference sequence). The CDR3 length is 12 residues. V was trimmed by 5 bases and J by 3 bases, leaving 8 bases between them. The chain couples TRBV27 to TRBJ2-7; TRBD2 might be the D (5 bases). This material consisted of peripheral blood, taken on day 0 of AZD1222 vaccination. The clonotype comes from an adult in good health. The CDR3 region is CASSEGGYEQYF. The CDR3 DNA sequence: TGTGCCAGCAGTGAGGGCGGCTACGAGCAGTACTTC.